The sequence of this T cell receptor beta chain was determined in a study of OX40 agonist ivuxolimab in advanced cancers. Study information: Ivuxolimab, an agonistic anti-OX40 (CD134) antibody, was given to patients. Intravenous ivuxolimab was administered to patients every 2 weeks at 0.01 to 10 mg/kg.

This clone was seen only a few times. CDR3 size: 14 residues. The V end lost 6 bases, the J end lost 3 bases, and 13 bases lay between the germline ends. CDR1 is SEHNR, CDR2 FQNEAQ, per germline (reference sequence). Sequencing was performed with immunoSEQ multiplex PCR; in TCRdb, only in-frame clones are kept and a portion is missing. Here the sample spans about 37,000 clones, 78% being singletons. The sequence came from an adult with an advanced solid tumor such as melanoma, head and neck, liver or kidney cancer. The J gene is TRBJ2-3, the V gene TRBV7-9; D call uncertain. Here the sequenced sample was CD4+ or CD8+ T cells sorted from blood, taken in a trial of the OX40 agonist ivuxolimab. The CDR3 nucleotides are TGTGCCAGCAGTTTCCGGACCGCAACAGATACGCAGTATTTT. It translates to CASSFRTATDTQYF.